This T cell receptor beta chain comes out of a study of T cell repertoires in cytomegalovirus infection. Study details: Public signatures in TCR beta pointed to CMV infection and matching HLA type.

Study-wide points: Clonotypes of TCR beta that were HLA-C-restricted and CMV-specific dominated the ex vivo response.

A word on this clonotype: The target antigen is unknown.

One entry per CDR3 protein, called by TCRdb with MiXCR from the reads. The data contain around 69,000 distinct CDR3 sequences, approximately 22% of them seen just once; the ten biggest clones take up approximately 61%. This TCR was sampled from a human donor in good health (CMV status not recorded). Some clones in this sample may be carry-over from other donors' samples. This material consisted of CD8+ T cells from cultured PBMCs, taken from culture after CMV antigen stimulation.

CDR3 coding DNA: TGTGCCAGCAGCACGATTAAAGATCCGAACACTGAAGCTTTCTTT. Protein product: CASSTIKDPNTEAFF. The chain has TRBV11-2 and TRBJ1-1; D gene ambiguous. The V end lost 5 bases, the J end lost 1 base, and 14 bases lay between the germline ends. Germline assignment: CDR1 SGHAT and CDR2 FQNNGV. The CDR3 totals 15 residues.